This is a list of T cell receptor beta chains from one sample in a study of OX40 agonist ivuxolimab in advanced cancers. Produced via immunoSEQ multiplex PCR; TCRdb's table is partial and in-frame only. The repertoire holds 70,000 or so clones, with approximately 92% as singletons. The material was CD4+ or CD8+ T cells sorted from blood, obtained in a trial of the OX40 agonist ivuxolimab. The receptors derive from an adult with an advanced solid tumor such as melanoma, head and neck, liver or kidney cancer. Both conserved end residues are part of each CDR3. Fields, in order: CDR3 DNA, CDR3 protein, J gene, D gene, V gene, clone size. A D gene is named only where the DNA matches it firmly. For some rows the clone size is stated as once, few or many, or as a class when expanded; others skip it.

TGTGCCAGTAGTGAAGGCCCCTCAGAAAACACCATATATTTT,CASSEGPSENTIYF,TRBJ1-3,-,TRBV19,-
TGCGCCAGCAGCTTGGAGGGGACAGGGGGGCGCGAGCAGTACTTC,CASSLEGTGGREQYF,TRBJ2-7,TRBD1,TRBV5-1,-
TGTGCCAGCAGCCAAGATGGTGCGGGAGCAGGAGATACGCAGTATTTT,CASSQDGAGAGDTQYF,TRBJ2-3,TRBD2,TRBV4-2,-
TGTGCCAGTAGTTTCGGGACAGGCCACAATCAGCCCCAGCATTTT,CASSFGTGHNQPQHF,TRBJ1-5,TRBD1,TRBV19,-
TGTGCCTGGAGTACGGGTCAAAACGTTGGAAACACCATATATTTT,CAWSTGQNVGNTIYF,TRBJ1-3,-,TRBV30,-
TGCGCCAGCAGCCTTCTCCAGGGAGTAGATTCACCCCTCCACTTT,CASSLLQGVDSPLHF,TRBJ1-6,-,TRBV4-1,few
TGTGCCAGTAGCCCTCCGTCGGCCTATGGCTACACCTTC,CASSPPSAYGYTF,TRBJ1-2,-,TRBV19,once
TGTGCCAGTAGTATACGGGCAGGGGGGACCTCCACAGATACGCAGTATTTT,CASSIRAGGTSTDTQYF,TRBJ2-3,-,TRBV19,-
TGTGCCAGCAGTCCTCTTCGGTCGCGCCCATCCTCAGATACGCAGTATTTT,CASSPLRSRPSSDTQYF,TRBJ2-3,-,TRBV27,-
TGCGCCAGCAGCTTGGCACAGGGCGAGACCCAGTACTTC,CASSLAQGETQYF,TRBJ2-5,-,TRBV5-1,-
TGTGCCAGCAGCGTAGAGGACAGATCCTACAATGAGCAGTTCTTC,CASSVEDRSYNEQFF,TRBJ2-1,-,TRBV9,-
TGTGCCAGCTCTGACAGCCTCTACTATGGCTACACCTTC,CASSDSLYYGYTF,TRBJ1-2,-,TRBV18,-
TGTGCCAGCAGCTTAAGGGAGGGCCCTTCAGATACGCAGTATTTT,CASSLREGPSDTQYF,TRBJ2-3,TRBD2,TRBV7-9,-
TGTGCCAGCTCAGGGACGAGGGAGCCCCAGCATTTT,CASSGTREPQHF,TRBJ1-5,-,TRBV18,-
TGCAGCGCCGAAGGGGACAGGGGAGCCTACGAGCAGTACTTC,CSAEGDRGAYEQYF,TRBJ2-7,TRBD1,TRBV29-1,few
TGTGCCAGTAGTTCCTGGACAGGGGGCGCTGCAGATACGCAGTATTTT,CASSSWTGGAADTQYF,TRBJ2-3,TRBD1,TRBV19,-
TGTGCCAGCAGCGCGGGGCCGGGACACAGCACAGATACGCAGTATTTT,CASSAGPGHSTDTQYF,TRBJ2-3,-,TRBV9,-
TGTGCCAGCACCCGGACAGGGGCTACCTACGAGCAGTACTTC,CASTRTGATYEQYF,TRBJ2-7,TRBD1,TRBV6-6,-
TGTGCCAGCAGCCCCGGACAGGGGCTAGCCAAAAACATTCAGTACTTC,CASSPGQGLAKNIQYF,TRBJ2-4,TRBD1,TRBV7-9,-
TGTGCCAGCAGCTTAGTGGGGCGAACCTACGAGCAGTACTTC,CASSLVGRTYEQYF,TRBJ2-7,-,TRBV7-9,once
TGTGCCAGCAGTTTAACAGGGAACTATGGCTACACCTTC,CASSLTGNYGYTF,TRBJ1-2,-,TRBV28,once
TGTGCCAGCAGCCAAGGCGGGGGTTACAATGAGCAGTTCTTC,CASSQGGGYNEQFF,TRBJ2-1,TRBD2,TRBV4-2,once
TGTGCCAGCAGCAAGGACAGGGGCAATGAAAAACTGTTTTTT,CASSKDRGNEKLFF,TRBJ1-4,TRBD1,TRBV11-3,-
TGTGCCAGCAGCTTAGGGGGACTAGCGGGGGTACAAGAGACCCAGTACTTC,CASSLGGLAGVQETQYF,TRBJ2-5,TRBD2,TRBV7-8,-
TGTGCCAGCAGCCCCCTGCTGAGCGGGTGGACTGAAGCTTTCTTT,CASSPLLSGWTEAFF,TRBJ1-1,-,TRBV28,-
TGTGCCAGCAGCGTAGGCTCATTCCCTGAGCAGTTCTTC,CASSVGSFPEQFF,TRBJ2-1,-,TRBV9,-
TGTGCCAGCAGCCCCGGACAGGGCGAGTTCTTGGAAGCGTTC,CASSPGQGEFLEAF,TRBJ1-2,TRBD1,TRBV7-9,-
TGTGCCAGCAGCTTAATGGGGACAGGGGTAGTTTCCAATGAGCAGTTCTTC,CASSLMGTGVVSNEQFF,TRBJ2-1,TRBD1,TRBV7-3,-
TGTGCCAGCAGTTCGACAGTGGTCGGATTATGGAGCACCGGGGAGCTGTTTTTT,CASSSTVVGLWSTGELFF,TRBJ2-2,-,TRBV5-6,once
TGTGCCAGCAGCCCGCCACAGGGCCCATCTGGGGCCAACGTCCTGACTTTC,CASSPPQGPSGANVLTF,TRBJ2-6,-,TRBV5-4,once
TGCGCCAGCAGGACAGGGGGCGCAGATACGCAGTATTTT,CASRTGGADTQYF,TRBJ2-3,TRBD1,TRBV5-1,-
TGTGCCAGCAGAGACCGCACGGTCGATGAGCAGTTCTTC,CASRDRTVDEQFF,TRBJ2-1,-,TRBV6-6,-
TGTGCCAGTAGTATAAAACGGGCATACTTGGCTAACTATGGCTACACCTTC,CASSIKRAYLANYGYTF,TRBJ1-2,-,TRBV19,-
TGTGCCAGCAGCCACACAGGGGTTACGAACACTGAAGCTTTCTTT,CASSHTGVTNTEAFF,TRBJ1-1,TRBD1,TRBV5-5,-
TGCGCCAGCAGTGGGGCGTTGGGCTATGGCTACACCTTC,CASSGALGYGYTF,TRBJ1-2,-,TRBV10-1,-
TGTGCCAGCAGCGTAGAGTTAGCGGGGTGGGATGAGCAGTTCTTC,CASSVELAGWDEQFF,TRBJ2-1,TRBD2,TRBV9,-
TGTGCCAGCAGCGCCGGGACAGGCGGTACCGGGGAGCTGTTTTTT,CASSAGTGGTGELFF,TRBJ2-2,TRBD1,TRBV6-4,-
TGTGCCATCAAGAGTTCTGGAAACACCATATATTTT,CAIKSSGNTIYF,TRBJ1-3,-,TRBV10-3,few
TGTGCCAGCAGTGAAGGTGGAGTAGGGGAAAAACTGTTTTTT,CASSEGGVGEKLFF,TRBJ1-4,-,TRBV2,-
TGTGCCAGCTCACCAGAATCAGGGAACATTCAGTACTTC,CASSPESGNIQYF,TRBJ2-4,-,TRBV18,few
TGTGCCACCAGCAGCCCGGGACTCCAAGAGACCCAGTACTTC,CATSSPGLQETQYF,TRBJ2-5,-,TRBV15,-
TGTGCCAGCAGGGGACAGGTTGAGCAGTACTTC,CASRGQVEQYF,TRBJ2-7,TRBD1,TRBV6-1,once
TGTGCCAGCAGTTCTCTCTTCGAGCAGTACTTC,CASSSLFEQYF,TRBJ2-7,-,TRBV6-5,-
TGTGCCAGTAGTACCGATCACCGGGTGACAGCTAATTCACCCCTCCACTTT,CASSTDHRVTANSPLHF,TRBJ1-6,-,TRBV19,-
TGTGCCAGCACTTGGCGACCAGATACAGATACGCAGTATTTT,CASTWRPDTDTQYF,TRBJ2-3,-,TRBV27,-
TGTGCCAGCAGCCTGGGACCGATGGGAGGCTACACCTTC,CASSLGPMGGYTF,TRBJ1-2,-,TRBV6-5,-
TGTGCCAGTACAGAAGTTTTAAATTCACCCCTCCACTTT,CASTEVLNSPLHF,TRBJ1-6,-,TRBV19,medium-sized